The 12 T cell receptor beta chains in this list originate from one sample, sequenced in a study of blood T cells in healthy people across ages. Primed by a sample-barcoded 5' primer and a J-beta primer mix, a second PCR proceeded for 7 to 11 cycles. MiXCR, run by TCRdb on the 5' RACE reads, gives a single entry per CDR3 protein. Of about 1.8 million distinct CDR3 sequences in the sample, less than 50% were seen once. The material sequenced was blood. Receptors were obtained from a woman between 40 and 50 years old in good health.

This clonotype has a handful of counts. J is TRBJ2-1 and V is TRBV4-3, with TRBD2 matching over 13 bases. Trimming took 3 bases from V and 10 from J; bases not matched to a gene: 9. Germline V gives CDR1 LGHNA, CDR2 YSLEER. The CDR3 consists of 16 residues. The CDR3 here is CASSQGTSGALGEQFF. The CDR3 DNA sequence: TGCGCCAGCAGCCAGGGGACTAGCGGGGCCCTAGGGGAGCAGTTCTTC.

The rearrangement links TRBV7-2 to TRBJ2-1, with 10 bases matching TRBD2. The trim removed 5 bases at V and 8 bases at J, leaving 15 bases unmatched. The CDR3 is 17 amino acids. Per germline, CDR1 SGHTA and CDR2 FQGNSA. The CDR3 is CASSLRPGLASGDEQFF. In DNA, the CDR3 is TGTGCCAGCAGCCTTAGGCCGGGACTAGCGTCAGGGGATGAGCAGTTCTTC.

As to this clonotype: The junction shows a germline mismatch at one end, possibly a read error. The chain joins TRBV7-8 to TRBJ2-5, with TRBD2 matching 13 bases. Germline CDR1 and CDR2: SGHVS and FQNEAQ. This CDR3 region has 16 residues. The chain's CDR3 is CVSSTRLAGGQETQYF. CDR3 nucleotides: TGTGTCAGCAGCACCCGACTAGCGGGGGGACAAGAGACCCAGTACTTC.

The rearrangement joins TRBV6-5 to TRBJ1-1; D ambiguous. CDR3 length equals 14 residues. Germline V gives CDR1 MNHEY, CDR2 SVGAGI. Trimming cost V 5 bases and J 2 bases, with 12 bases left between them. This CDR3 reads CASSKGAFNTEAFF. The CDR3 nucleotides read TGTGCCAGCAGTAAAGGAGCCTTTAACACTGAAGCTTTCTTT.

The CDR3: CASSSVEVRGALYEQYF. The CDR3 coding sequence is TGTGCCAGCAGCTCCGTCGAGGTGCGGGGGGCCCTCTACGAGCAGTACTTC. The chain uses TRBV6-2 or TRBV6-3 and TRBJ2-7, with 8 bases matching TRBD2. The CDR3 is 17 residues long. V lost 6 bases, J lost 3 bases, and 16 bases stayed unmatched. In germline, CDR1 is MNHEY, CDR2 SVGEGT.

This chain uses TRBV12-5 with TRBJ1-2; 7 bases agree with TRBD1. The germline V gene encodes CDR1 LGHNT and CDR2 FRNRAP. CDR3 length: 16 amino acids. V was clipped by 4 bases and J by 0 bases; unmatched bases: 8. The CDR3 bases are TGTGCTAGTGGTTACTGGGGACAGTCTACTAACTATGGCTACACCTTC. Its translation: CASGYWGQSTNYGYTF.

CDR3 coding DNA: TGCAGTGCTCGTCCTGACAGGGGACTTCAAGAGACCCAGTACTTC. It codes for CSARPDRGLQETQYF. The V gene is TRBV20-1, the J gene TRBJ2-5, with TRBD1 matching 8 bases. The V gene end was trimmed by 5 bases and the J gene end by 2 bases; junction bases not matched to a gene: 10. The CDR3 contains 15 residues. Germline values: CDR1 DFQATT, CDR2 SNEGSKA (reference sequence).

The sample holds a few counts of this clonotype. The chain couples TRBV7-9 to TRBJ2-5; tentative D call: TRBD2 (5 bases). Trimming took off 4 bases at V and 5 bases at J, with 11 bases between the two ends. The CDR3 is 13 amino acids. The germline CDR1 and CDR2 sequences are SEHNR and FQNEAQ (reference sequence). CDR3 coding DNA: TGTGCCAGCAGCTCCGCTAGGGAGGAGACCCAGTACTTC. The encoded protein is CASSSAREETQYF.

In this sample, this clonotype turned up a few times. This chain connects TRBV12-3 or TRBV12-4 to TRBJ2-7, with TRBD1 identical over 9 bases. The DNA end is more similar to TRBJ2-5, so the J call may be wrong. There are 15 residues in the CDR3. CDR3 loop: CASSSMTGGGETQYF. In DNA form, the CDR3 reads TGTGCCAGCAGCTCTATGACAGGGGGTGGAGAGACCCAGTACTTC.

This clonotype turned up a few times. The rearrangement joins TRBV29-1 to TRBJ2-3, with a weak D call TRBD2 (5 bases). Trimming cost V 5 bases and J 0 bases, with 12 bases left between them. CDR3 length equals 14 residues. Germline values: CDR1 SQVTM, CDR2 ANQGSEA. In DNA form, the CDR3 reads TGCAGCGTTACCTACGGCGGGAGCACAGATACGCAGTATTTT. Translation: CSVTYGGSTDTQYF.

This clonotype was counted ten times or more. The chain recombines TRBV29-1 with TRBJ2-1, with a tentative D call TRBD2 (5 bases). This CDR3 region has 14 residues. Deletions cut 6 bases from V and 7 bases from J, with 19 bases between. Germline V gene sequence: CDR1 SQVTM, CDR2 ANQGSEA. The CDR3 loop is CSVGRTSIFNEQFF. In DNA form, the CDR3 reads TGCAGCGTCGGACGGACTTCCATCTTTAATGAGCAGTTCTTC.

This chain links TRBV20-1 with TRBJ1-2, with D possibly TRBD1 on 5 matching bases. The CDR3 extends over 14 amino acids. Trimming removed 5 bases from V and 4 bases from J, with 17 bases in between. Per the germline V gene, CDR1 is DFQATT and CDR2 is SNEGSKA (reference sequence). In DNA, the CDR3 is TGCAGTGCTGAAAACTTCCGGGACCGCTATGGCTACACCTTC. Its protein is CSAENFRDRYGYTF.